Included here is one TCR beta chain sequence, with context. One end of the junction fails to match germline, which may point to a read error. These data are taken from a study of blood T cell repertoires in COVID-19. There are 14 residues in the CDR3. Looked up from germline, CDR1 is PRHDT and CDR2 is FYEKMQ (reference sequence). The repertoire was sequenced with immunoSEQ multiplex PCR; TCRdb's copy has only in-frame clones and lacks some. The sample lists 210,000 or so clones, roughly 90% occurring once. The source material was peripheral blood. The clonotype originates from a man aged 45 to 65 with acute or convalescent COVID-19. The gene calls are TRBV13 and TRBJ1-4; TRBD1 might be the D (6 bases). Here the CDR3 reads CASSSGTTNEKLFF. The CDR3 DNA is TGTGCCAGCAGCTCCGGGACAACGAATGAAAAACTGTTTTTT. Together with reference TRBV13 and TRBJ1-4, the CDR3 gives the full variable domain: AAGVIQSPRHLIKEKRETATLKCYPIPRHDTVYWYQQGPGQDPQFLISFYEKMQSDKGSIPDRFSAQQFSDYHSELNMSSLELGDSALYFCASSSGTTNEKLFFGSGTQLSVL.